The clone carrying this TCR beta chain was picked up one time. Antigen unknown. The sample is drawn from a study of T cell responses to AZD1222 COVID-19 vaccine. Whole-study findings and limits: Increased Spike-specific TCR breadth and depth were observed after two AZD1222 doses. Females outnumbered males among donors, who were mostly white British; clonal diversity was possibly underestimated. Reportedly, nearly half of unique spike TCRs recognized epitopes outside B.1.351/B.1.1.7 mutations.

Profiling relied on immunoSEQ multiplex PCR, and the TCRdb table lists in-frame clones only, not all of them. The data contain approximately 70,000 clones, about 80% of them singletons. This receptor was taken from an adult who received the AZD1222 COVID-19 vaccine. The specimen comprised peripheral blood, sampled 28 days after the second AZD1222 dose.

In nucleotides, the CDR3 is TGTGCCAGCAGCGGATACAGGGGCACTAATGAAAAACTGTTTTTT. Encoded protein: CASSGYRGTNEKLFF. The rearrangement links TRBV7-9 to TRBJ1-4, with 7 nucleotides matching TRBD1. Germline CDR1 SEHNR, CDR2 FQNEAQ (reference sequence). The CDR3 is made up of 15 amino acids. Trimming at V came to 5 bases and at J to 2 bases, leaving 5 bases not matched to a gene. Filled out from reference TRBV7-9 and TRBJ1-4, the complete variable domain reads DTGVSQNPRHKITKRGQNVTFRCDPISEHNRLYWYRQTLGQGPEFLTYFQNEAQLEKSRLLSDRFSAERPKGSFSTLEIQRTEQGDSAMYLCASSGYRGTNEKLFFGSGTQLSVL.